The T cell receptor beta chain described here comes from a study of regulatory T cells in long-lasting Graves disease (dated by TCRdb to the early 2020s). Background on the whole study: Patients with newly diagnosed Graves' disease had been on antithyroid drugs for under 3 months. This study used TCR sequencing and RNA sequencing of peripheral blood to compare persistent Graves' disease patients against newly diagnosed Graves' disease patients. The study took place in China and was registered as a clinical trial. A total of roughly 35 samples were covered by TCR sequencing, comprising approximately 13 persistent and roughly 20 newly diagnosed Graves' disease patients.

This clonotype was counted many times. Its cognate antigen has yet to be identified. No quality values exist for individual bases; no much larger clone is one base distant. Libraries were constructed by multiplex PCR. Sequencing was carried out with an Illumina HiSeq 4000. To build TCR beta libraries, CDR3 regions were amplified by Arm-PCR using iRepertoire HTBI primers. Gel purification was performed on PCR products prior to sequencing. The paper's processing steps were these. Gene usage analysis of CDR3 amino acid clonotypes used the 62 TRBV and around 14 TRBJ segments found across samples. Filtered high-quality paired reads were merged into contigs using COPE and FqMerger. BLAST was used to align contigs to IMGT TRBV, TRBD and TRBJ reference genes, with CDR3 defined following IMGT. Any clonotype with a frequency above 0.1% was counted as a highly expanded clone. Shannon entropy was used to measure repertoire diversity, and the Gini coefficient was used to measure V-J evenness. Public clonotypes were defined as clonotypes shared by more than one individual. TCRdb reran the public reads through fastp at Q25 and MiXCR, keeping productive beta chains. Rows with a matching CDR3 protein are joined into one entry that keeps the most common DNA and genes. TCRdb's processing, not the study's, gives the V and J calls here. A total of hundreds of thousands of distinct CDR3 sequences appear in this sample, 15% to 20% of them only once. The ten largest clonotypes hold just under 25% of the sample.

The time point label of this sample denotes: newly diagnosed GD, antithyroid drugs for less than 3 months. For both TCR sequencing and RNA sequencing, RNA was extracted from PBMCs using TRIzol. The diagnosis of Graves' disease was made according to American Thyroid Association guidelines. The patients came from an endocrinology department in Xi'an, China. From each patient, nine milliliters of peripheral blood was collected into an EDTA anticoagulant tube. Ficoll Paque Plus density gradient separation was used to isolate PBMCs, and no further T cell sorting was done. An Agilent 2100 Bioanalyzer and agarose gel were used to check RNA quality, and a NanoDrop 2000 was used to measure RNA concentration. The investigation overall reported the following: A larger number of public clonotypes was shared among persistent patients (around 2,500) than among newly diagnosed patients (over 850). Compared with newly diagnosed patients, persistent Graves' disease patients had lower TCR Shannon entropy and fewer highly expanded clones, which suggests clonal expansion. Peripheral blood alone was examined, since thyroid tissue, which constituted the primary lesion, could not be accessed. As a limitation, the authors acknowledged that the small sample size may reduce accuracy. Sequencing and analysis were restricted to the TCR beta chain.

These data were also reused for a study on T cells in Graves' hyperthyroidism and ophthalmopathy. As that second paper reports: Graves' hyperthyroidism was defined as stable when no progression to ophthalmopathy occurred over 18 months of follow-up. Hyperthyroidism patients were newly diagnosed, had a disease duration of under 2 months, and were aged 18 to 65 years. Patients with uncontrolled infections, other autoimmune diseases, pregnancy or lactation were excluded. Clinical symptoms, serum thyroxine and TRAb, thyroid ultrasound, and orbital computed tomography formed the basis for the diagnoses. A first-round RT-PCR of the TCR CDR3 used the HTBI primer set with the Qiagen OneStep RT-PCR kit. Most expanded thyroid clonotypes (frequency above 0.001) were also found in blood, which suggests that blood repertoires may mirror thyroid immune responses. Ophthalmopathy was separated from stable hyperthyroidism by a 13 V-J signature model, with approximately 90% sensitivity and 81% to 82% specificity obtained in cross-validation and 80%/75% obtained in testing. During validation, the model predicted progression to ophthalmopathy a median of about 6.5 months ahead of onset, with around 65% sensitivity and more than 72% specificity. A discovery cohort of around 100 patients, approximately 44 with Graves' ophthalmopathy and 55 to 65 with stable Graves' hyperthyroidism, was used to find distinguishing TCR V-J signatures. Prospective prediction of ophthalmopathy was tested in an independent validation cohort of 18 to 20 hyperthyroidism patients and 15 to 17 patients who later progressed to ophthalmopathy. The 100 discovery patients were divided at random into training and test sets in a 7:3 ratio. In addition, the study compared T-cell repertoires in thyroid tissue and in blood from five or six Graves' hyperthyroidism patients. After blood sampling, hyperthyroidism patients were treated with methimazole at a starting dose of 30 mg daily, and ophthalmopathy patients were treated with high-dose intravenous methylprednisolone. Libraries were constructed in a second round of multiplex PCR, after which size selection and purification were performed. Sequencing of the libraries was done on an Illumina HiSeq2000 using paired-end 100 bp reads. SOAPnuke was used to process the raw data, removing reads that contained adapters or uncalled bases, had a mean Phred below 15, or lacked an exact match to the constant primer or identifier. COPE v1.2.5 was used to merge the high-quality paired reads, and each unique nucleotide sequence was defined as a clonotype. MiTCR v1.1 was used to align clonotypes to the IMGT TRBV, TRBD and TRBJ reference segments. The analysis included only V-J combinations with a frequency above 0.0001, which together covered more than 98% of the repertoires. A TCS score was defined as the ratio between F50 (clonal expansion) and ExV (chaos), using BLOSUM62-based TCRdist between CDR3 peptides within each V-J. Welch's t-statistics and random forest reduced 450 to 600 V-J features to roughly 13, which were used in a naive Bayes classifier (R e1071). Sample size was not statistically predetermined, and blinding of investigators to group allocation was not performed. According to the paper, TCR Vbeta CDR3 sequencing was carried out on 135 peripheral blood samples, which came from approximately 43 ophthalmopathy, 75 to 80 hyperthyroidism and roughly 17 progressor patients.

The clonotype originates from a woman aged 35 to 59 with Graves disease. Donor details come from another sample of the same person, matched by shared clones. The sample was peripheral blood mononuclear cells (PBMCs), taken at new diagnosis, from a patient treated with antithyroid drugs.

This receptor has the CDR3 CASSQDSTGAGSEAFF. The nucleotide sequence is TGTGCCAGCAGCCAAGACTCGACCGGGGCAGGGAGCGAAGCTTTCTTT. The chain is encoded by TRBV4-2 joined to TRBJ1-1, with a weak D call of TRBD1 (5 bases match). V and J are truncated by 0 bases and 8 bases respectively, leaving an intervening sequence of 19 bases. The germline V gene gives CDR1 as LGHNA and CDR2 as YNFKEQ. Inclusive of the bounding cysteine and phenylalanine, the CDR3 is 16 residues long. Of the read, only the CDR3 DNA is kept; its 48 bases are in frame from base 1.